The clone carrying this TCR beta chain was detected once. This entry belongs to a study of cytomegalovirus exposure and HLA in healthy donors. CDR1 and CDR2 from the germline V gene are MNHEY and SMNVEV (reference sequence). The germline V and J ends were trimmed by 7 bases and 2 bases, with 18 bases remaining between them. This CDR3 has 15 residues. Amplification used 60 Vbeta primers and 13 Jbeta primers. TCRdb keeps only in-frame clones here, not all; method: immunoSEQ multiplex PCR. Counted here are about 130,000 clones, roughly four fifths occurring once; the ten biggest clones make up 1% to 1.5%.

The sample taken for sequencing was PBMCs. The chain has TRBV27 and TRBJ2-7; a weak D match, TRBD1 (6 bases). The clonotype comes from a girl aged 2 to 10 in good health and CMV-seronegative. The CDR3 sequence is CASKDTARGTYEQYF. The CDR3 DNA sequence: TGTGCCAGCAAGGACACGGCCAGGGGCACCTACGAGCAGTACTTC.